Listed here are 21 T cell receptor beta chains from one sample, sequenced in a study of blood T cell repertoires in COVID-19. Sequenced by immunoSEQ multiplex PCR; TCRdb stores in-frame clones only, minus some. The data contain 310,000 or so clones, about nine tenths of them singletons. The sample taken for sequencing was PBMCs or T cells enriched from blood (not recorded which). Receptors originate from a woman in her forties who had recovered from COVID-19.

The rearrangement links TRBV7-6 to TRBJ1-5; 8 bases match TRBD1. The CDR3 runs 15 residues. J gave up 3 bases and V 3 bases, and 4 bases lay outside the gene matches. The germline V gene encodes CDR1 SGHVS and CDR2 FNYEAQ. The CDR3 is CASSFGTGFNQPQHF. The DNA of the CDR3 is TGTGCCAGCAGCTTCGGGACAGGCTTCAATCAGCCCCAGCATTTT. Using reference TRBV7-6 and TRBJ1-5 for the parts outside the CDR3, the full variable domain is GAGVSQSPRYKVTKRGQDVALRCDPISGHVSLYWYRQALGQGPEFLTYFNYEAQQDKSGLPNDRFSAERPEGSISTLTIQRTEQRDSAMYRCASSFGTGFNQPQHFGDGTRLSIL.

The J gene is TRBJ2-1, the V gene TRBV7-3; 10 bases map to TRBD2. V was clipped by 2 bases and J by 5 bases; unmatched bases: 0. The germline CDR1 and CDR2 sequences are SGHTA and FQGTGA. CDR3 length equals 14 residues. The CDR3 nucleotides are TGTGCCAGCAGCTTACTAGCGGGAGACAATGAGCAGTTCTTC. Translation: CASSLLAGDNEQFF.

The rearrangement joins TRBV19 to TRBJ2-3, with a tentative D call TRBD1 (5 bases). V lost 2 bases, J lost 4 bases, and 10 bases lay in between. Germline assignment: CDR1 LNHDA and CDR2 SQIVND (reference sequence). The CDR3 length is 14 residues. The CDR3 spells CASSISRGADTQYF. CDR3 in DNA: TGTGCCAGTAGTATATCTAGGGGTGCAGATACGCAGTATTTT.

This clone occurred once. The chain uses TRBV27 and TRBJ2-1, with a possible D match to TRBD2 (5 bases). Germline assignment: CDR1 MNHEY and CDR2 SMNVEV (reference sequence). The CDR3 runs to 17 residues. Trimming took 6 bases from V and 5 from J, leaving 23 bases between them. The chain's CDR3 is CASRDAPLPDSNNEQFF. CDR3 bases: TGTGCCAGCAGGGATGCTCCTTTACCGGACTCGAACAATGAGCAGTTCTTC.

The chain is built from TRBV2 and TRBJ2-2; D gene ambiguous. The CDR3 has 13 amino acids. From germline, CDR1 is SNHLY and CDR2 FYNNEI. V gave up 3 bases and J gave up 3 bases, with 5 bases separating them. The CDR3 nucleotides are TGTGCCAGCAGTGACCAGTACACCGGGGAGCTGTTTTTT. As protein: CASSDQYTGELFF.

The gene calls are TRBV9 and TRBJ2-7, with a tentative D call TRBD2 (5 bases). The CDR3 loop spans 15 amino acids. Trimming pared 4 bases from V and 3 bases from J, leaving 17 bases between. Germline CDR1 reads SGDLS; CDR2 reads YYNGEE. In nucleotides, the CDR3 is TGTGCCAGCAGCTACACTAGTGGGGAGCTCTACGAGCAGTACTTC. Its translation is CASSYTSGELYEQYF.

J is TRBJ2-1 and V is TRBV7-9; D is ambiguous. Germline V gives CDR1 SEHNR, CDR2 FQNEAQ (reference sequence). V was clipped by 5 bases and J by 9 bases, with 8 bases between them. The CDR3 spans 11 residues. The CDR3 sequence: CASSRTGEQFF. For the CDR3, the DNA is TGTGCCAGCAGCCGCACCGGTGAGCAGTTCTTC.

This clone occurred a few times. The chain is built from TRBV5-4 and TRBJ1-2; 11 nucleotides agree with TRBD1. V trimming: 0 bases; J trimming: 4 bases; junction bases outside the gene matches: 2. The CDR3 is 15 residues long. Germline V gene lookup returns CDR1 SGHNT and CDR2 YYREEE (reference sequence). CDR3 protein: CASSLGTGGFYGYTF. The CDR3 nucleotides read TGTGCCAGCAGCTTGGGGACAGGGGGCTTCTATGGCTACACCTTC.

The chain employs TRBV6-2 or TRBV6-3 and TRBJ1-6; the D is unclear. Trimming left V 0 bases short and J 6 bases short, with 9 bases between. Germline V CDR1 and CDR2: MNHEY, SVGEGT. The length of the CDR3 is 15 residues. The chain's CDR3 is CASSYSPRANSPLHF. In DNA form, the CDR3 reads TGTGCCAGCAGTTACTCACCGAGAGCTAATTCACCCCTCCACTTT.

The CDR3 sequence: CASSPGLAGFSTGELFF. The CDR3 DNA is TGTGCCAGCAGTCCTGGACTAGCGGGGTTCTCCACCGGGGAGCTGTTTTTT. The V and J genes are TRBV5-4 and TRBJ2-2; 12 bases agree with TRBD2. Trimming removed 5 bases from V and 4 bases from J; junction bases left unmatched: 9. Germline CDR1 reads SGHNT; CDR2 reads YYREEE (reference sequence). The CDR3 is 17 residues long.

This clone was recorded once. The chain combines TRBV6-2 or TRBV6-3 with TRBJ2-6, with a tentative D call TRBD2 (6 bases). There are 16 residues in the CDR3. CDR1 is MNHEY and CDR2 is SVGEGT in the germline V gene. Trimming took off 3 bases at V and 0 bases at J, with 9 bases between the two ends. The CDR3 region has the DNA TGTGCCAGCAGTTATGAGGAGGGCTCTGGGGCCAACGTCCTGACTTTC. Amino acids: CASSYEEGSGANVLTF.

CDR3 sequence: CASSVTSVAEAFF. CDR3 nucleotide sequence: TGCGCCAGCAGTGTAACTTCTGTGGCTGAAGCTTTCTTT. The chain combines TRBV10-2 with TRBJ1-1; D unclear. Germline loops: CDR1 WSHSY, CDR2 SAAADI. The length of the CDR3 is 13 residues. V was shortened by 4 bases and J by 6 bases, with 12 bases between the two germline ends.

The V and J genes are TRBV7-3 and TRBJ2-2; D is possibly TRBD1 (6 bases). V lost 0 bases and J 7 bases, leaving 15 bases between the germline ends. This CDR3 comprises 16 residues. Per germline, CDR1 SGHTA and CDR2 FQGTGA. The CDR3: CASSLTPRGPFGELFF. The CDR3 region has the DNA TGTGCCAGCAGCTTAACCCCCAGGGGTCCCTTCGGGGAGCTGTTTTTT.

This clone was seen once. V gene TRBV27 combines with J gene TRBJ2-7; unclear D gene. The CDR3 totals 14 residues. In germline, CDR1 is MNHEY, CDR2 SMNVEV (reference sequence). Trimming removed 7 bases from V and 2 bases from J, with 15 bases in between. CDR3 protein: CASISRLLPYEQYF. The DNA for the CDR3 is TGTGCCAGCATCTCTAGACTGCTCCCCTACGAGCAGTACTTC.

V is TRBV5-6 and J is TRBJ2-5, with D perhaps matching TRBD2 (5 bases). The CDR3 contains 16 residues. V lost 5 bases and J lost 11, with 28 bases in between. Germline V gene sequence: CDR1 SGHDT, CDR2 YYEEEE. The CDR3 bases are TGTGCCAGCAGTGCCCAATCGGAGGCCCTCGAAGAATGGCAGTACTTC. Protein: CASSAQSEALEEWQYF.

The rearrangement links TRBV29-1 to TRBJ2-3; perhaps TRBD1 as D (6 bases). Germline lookup yields CDR1 SQVTM and CDR2 ANQGSEA. V shed 8 bases and J shed 4 bases, with 10 bases lying between them. This CDR3 contains 11 residues. The CDR3 DNA reads as TGCAGCTCTGAGGGGGCAGATACGCAGTATTTT. Translating it yields CSSEGADTQYF.

The sample holds one count of this clone. The same CDR3 arises from other DNA sequences in this sample as well. This chain links TRBV7-9 with TRBJ2-7; 10 bases align to TRBD2. The junction had 3 bases not matched to a gene; V was cut back by 1 base and J by 3 bases. CDR3 length: 15 residues. Germline V gives CDR1 SEHNR, CDR2 FQNEAQ (reference sequence). CDR3 DNA: TGTGCCAGCAGCTTAGGGCTAGCGGGAGTCTACGAGCAGTACTTC. The encoded protein is CASSLGLAGVYEQYF.

This chain uses TRBV6-2 or TRBV6-3 with TRBJ1-3; tentatively, D is TRBD1 (5 bases). Germline assignment: CDR1 MNHEY and CDR2 SVGEGT. The length of the CDR3 is 21 residues. Deletions cut 2 bases from V and 0 bases from J, with 26 bases between. CDR3 sequence: CASSYDLMQGLRLTSGNTIYF. DNA of the CDR3: TGTGCCAGCAGTTACGACTTGATGCAGGGCCTGCGATTGACCTCTGGAAACACCATATATTTT.

The chain recombines TRBV24-1 with TRBJ1-3; the D is unclear. The CDR3 runs 15 residues. CDR1 and CDR2 (germline): KGHDR, SFDVKD. Between the trimmed V and J ends, which lost 3 bases and 4 bases, there was a span of 12 bases. CDR3 sequence reads: CATSDESDSGNTIYF. In nucleotides, the CDR3 is TGTGCCACCAGTGATGAGTCGGACTCCGGAAACACCATATATTTT.

V and J are TRBV27 and TRBJ1-2; D is undetermined. The CDR3 is made up of 16 amino acids. Germline V CDR1 and CDR2: MNHEY, SMNVEV (reference sequence). Trimming stripped 4 bases from V and 4 bases from J, with 19 bases between. CDR3 in DNA: TGTGCCAGCAGTTCCGATTTTTACACGAATGTCTATGGCTACACCTTC. This encodes CASSSDFYTNVYGYTF.

This chain joins TRBV9 and TRBJ2-7; a weak D match, TRBD1 (6 bases). Deletions cut 3 bases from V and 2 bases from J, with 12 bases between. The CDR3 has 14 residues. CDR1 and CDR2 from the germline V gene are SGDLS and YYNGEE. This CDR3 is CASSATGSPYEQYF. The CDR3 DNA is TGTGCCAGCAGCGCGACAGGTTCCCCCTACGAGCAGTACTTC.